The TCR beta chain under discussion was sequenced for a study of OX40 agonist ivuxolimab in advanced cancers. Study-wide results and limits: Averaging showed that CD8+ T cells had more expanded clones than CD4+ did.

In regard to this clone: The antigen remains unidentified.

The CDR3 has 16 residues. Germline loops: CDR1 LNHDA, CDR2 SQIVND (reference sequence). V was cut by 4 bases and J by 2 bases, with 16 bases left in between. The repertoire was sequenced with immunoSEQ multiplex PCR; TCRdb's copy has only in-frame clones and lacks some. This sample carries about 25,000 clones, approximately 79% of them seen once, and the ten largest clones take around 13%. Prior autoimmune disease or systemic immunosuppression barred patients. The sample in question was CD4+ or CD8+ T cells sorted from blood, obtained in a trial of the OX40 agonist ivuxolimab. The chain combines TRBV19 with TRBJ2-3; D gene unclear. This TCR came from an adult with an advanced solid tumor such as melanoma, head and neck, liver or kidney cancer. The CDR3 protein is CASSTLTIFHTDTQYF. Written as DNA, the CDR3 is TGTGCCAGTAGTACCTTAACCATATTTCACACAGATACGCAGTATTTT.